The 15 T cell receptor beta chains in this list originate from one sample, sequenced in a study of cytomegalovirus exposure and HLA in healthy donors. 60 Vbeta and 13 Jbeta primers were used in PCR. The method was immunoSEQ multiplex PCR; TCRdb's version includes in-frame clones alone and lacks a portion of them. Among approximately 140,000 clones listed, approximately 84% were seen once. Material for sequencing was PBMCs. The receptors stem from a boy aged 2 to 10 in good health and CMV-seronegative.

J is TRBJ2-7 and V is TRBV5-4; 8 bases are shared with TRBD1. J was trimmed by 9 bases and V by 0 bases; bases with no gene match: 8. CDR1 SGHNT and CDR2 YYREEE come from the germline V gene (reference sequence). This CDR3 region has 14 residues. CDR3 residues: CASSLDRGYDVQYV. The CDR3 bases are TGTGCCAGCAGCTTGGACAGGGGGTACGATGTGCAGTACGTC.

This rearrangement joins TRBV12-5 to TRBJ2-2, with TRBD2 matching over 7 bases. V lost 0 bases to trimming and J lost 5 bases; unmatched junction nucleotides: 9. This CDR3 has 17 residues. The V gene's germline CDR1 is LGHNT and CDR2 FRNRAP. The DNA for the CDR3 is TGTGCTAGTGGTTTGGTAACTGGGGAGGGCGGGACCGGGGAGCTGTTTTTT. Translating it yields CASGLVTGEGGTGELFF.

This clone was observed a handful of times. The chain recombines TRBV7-8 with TRBJ2-5; D possibly corresponds to TRBD2 (5 bases). CDR1 is SGHVS, CDR2 FQNEAQ, per germline. The CDR3 is 18 amino acids. Trimming removed 8 bases from V and 1 base from J, with 26 bases in between. CDR3 protein: CASAPGGVRLEGQETQYF. CDR3 nucleotide sequence: TGTGCCAGCGCTCCGGGTGGGGTACGATTAGAGGGCCAAGAGACCCAGTACTTC.

The chain has TRBV5-4 and TRBJ2-1; TRBD1 is a possible D gene (5 bases). The germline gives CDR1 SGHNT, CDR2 YYREEE (reference sequence). V was cut by 4 bases and J by 0 bases, with 14 bases left in between. The CDR3 is 16 amino acids. The CDR3, as DNA: TGTGCCAGCAGCCCCAACAGGCTTATCTCCTACAATGAGCAGTTCTTC. Translation: CASSPNRLISYNEQFF. The complete variable domain, with remaining parts taken from reference TRBV5-4 and TRBJ2-1, reads ETGVTQSPTHLIKTRGQQVTLRCSSQSGHNTVSWYQQALGQGPQFIFQYYREEENGRGNFPPRFSGLQFPNYSSELNVNALELDDSALYLCASSPNRLISYNEQFFGPGTRLTVL.

This chain connects TRBV7-9 to TRBJ1-1, with 8 bases aligning to TRBD1. This CDR3 has 14 residues. Per germline, CDR1 SEHNR and CDR2 FQNEAQ (reference sequence). The V gene end was trimmed by 5 bases and the J gene end by 1 base; junction bases not matched to a gene: 3. As DNA, the CDR3 is TGTGCCAGCAGCCCAGGACAGGGGAACACTGAAGCTTTCTTT. Translating gives CASSPGQGNTEAFF.

The sample holds a few counts of this clone. The V call is TRBV1, the J call TRBJ2-7; TRBD2, the D gene given by the table, was not confirmed from the DNA. TRBV1 is termed a pseudogene. The CDR3 spans 19 residues. The CDR3 coding sequence is TGCACCAGCAGCCAAGATCGATATTCACTAGCGGGACTTTCCTACGAGCAGTACGTC. This encodes CTSSQDRYSLAGLSYEQYV.

This rearrangement joins TRBV4-2 to TRBJ1-3; possibly TRBD1 for D (6 bases). Germline V gene lookup returns CDR1 LGHNA and CDR2 YNFKEQ. There are 19 residues in the CDR3. V lost 0 bases and J 1 base, leaving 19 bases between the germline ends. The CDR3 loop reads CASSQDSGLGGVSGNTIYF. In DNA form, the CDR3 reads TGTGCCAGCAGCCAAGATTCAGGGTTAGGGGGGGTATCTGGAAACACCATATATTTT.

About this clone itself: The sample contains more than one DNA sequence encoding this CDR3. This chain uses TRBV6-5 with TRBJ1-1; maybe TRBD1 (5 bases). The CDR3 loop spans 14 amino acids. V was pared by 6 bases and J by 1 base, with 12 bases between. The germline CDR1 and CDR2 sequences are MNHEY and SVGAGI. As DNA, the CDR3 is TGTGCCAGCAGGGAGGGACGGTCGAACACTGAAGCTTTCTTT. It encodes CASREGRSNTEAFF.

This clone was counted only a few times. This sequence joins TRBV4-1 and TRBJ2-1; 8 bases agree with TRBD2. V shed 1 base, J shed 9 bases, and the junction held 8 bases outside the gene matches. In germline, CDR1 is MGHRA, CDR2 YSYEKL. This CDR3 is built from 15 residues. The DNA of the CDR3 is TGCGCCAGCAGCCAAGTAGGCCGGGGGGGGATTGAGCAGTTCTTC. Protein product: CASSQVGRGGIEQFF.

This chain connects TRBV19 to TRBJ2-5; possible D gene TRBD1, 5 bases. The CDR3 extends over 17 amino acids. Trimming took off 7 bases at V and 0 bases at J, with 21 bases between the two ends. The germline V gene has CDR1 LNHDA and CDR2 SQIVND (reference sequence). CDR3 protein: CASKDGAAGNHQETQYF. The CDR3 coding sequence is TGTGCCAGTAAGGATGGGGCGGCAGGGAACCACCAAGAGACCCAGTACTTC.

This chain joins TRBV6-5 and TRBJ2-6; TRBD1 aligns across 7 bases. J was trimmed by 3 bases and V by 5 bases; bases with no gene match: 1. The CDR3 contains 14 residues. Germline V gives CDR1 MNHEY, CDR2 SVGAGI. CDR3 in DNA: TGTGCCAGCAGTACAGGGGATGGGGCCAACGTCCTGACTTTC. It specifies CASSTGDGANVLTF.

The chain is built from TRBV4-1 and TRBJ2-2; 10 bases are shared with TRBD2. V dropped 6 bases and J dropped 4; count of bases not matched to a gene: 14. Germline CDR1 is MGHRA and CDR2 is YSYEKL. CDR3 size: 18 residues. In DNA form, the CDR3 reads TGCGCCAGCAGAAACCACAGCGGGGGGGCACTCGCCACCGGGGAGCTGTTTTTT. It specifies CASRNHSGGALATGELFF.

The chain couples TRBV7-9 to TRBJ2-5; D is unresolved. The V gene's germline CDR1 is SEHNR and CDR2 FQNEAQ (reference sequence). The CDR3 covers 15 residues. The V and J ends lost 7 bases and 2 bases respectively, with 17 bases between them. CDR3 DNA sequence: TGTGCCAGCATCTCCCCTGGAGCCATACAAGAGACCCAGTACTTC. This encodes CASISPGAIQETQYF.

The J gene is TRBJ1-2, the V gene TRBV2; D is possibly TRBD1 (5 bases). V lost 3 bases and J lost 5, with 13 bases in between. Germline values: CDR1 SNHLY, CDR2 FYNNEI. This CDR3 has 14 amino acids. The CDR3 coding sequence is TGTGCCAGCAGTGAGCGGGGCCGCTATTATGGCTACACCTTC. Its protein product is CASSERGRYYGYTF.

The chain combines TRBV19 with TRBJ2-7; 10 nucleotides line up with TRBD1. V was clipped by 7 bases and J by 2 bases; unmatched bases: 8. Germline V CDR1 and CDR2: LNHDA, SQIVND (reference sequence). The CDR3 is 15 residues long. The DNA of the CDR3 is TGTGCCAGTACGGGAGGCGGGACAGGGGCCTACGAGCAGTACTTC. Translating gives CASTGGGTGAYEQYF.